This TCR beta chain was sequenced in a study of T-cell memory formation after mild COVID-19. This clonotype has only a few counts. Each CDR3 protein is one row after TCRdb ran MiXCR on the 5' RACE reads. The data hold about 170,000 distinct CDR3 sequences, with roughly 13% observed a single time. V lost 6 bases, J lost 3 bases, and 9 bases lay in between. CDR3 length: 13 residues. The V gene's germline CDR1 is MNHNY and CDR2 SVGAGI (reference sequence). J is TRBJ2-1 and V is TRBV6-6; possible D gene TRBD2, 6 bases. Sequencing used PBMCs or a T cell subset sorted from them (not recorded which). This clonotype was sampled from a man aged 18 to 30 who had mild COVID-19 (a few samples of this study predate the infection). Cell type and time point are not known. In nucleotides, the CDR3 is TGTGCCAGCAGGCGGGACTTCTACAATGAGCAGTTCTTC. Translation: CASRRDFYNEQFF.